This TCR beta chain was documented in a study of response to subunit inactivated influenza vaccine. Points from the study as a whole: T cells newly recruited by each seasonal influenza vaccination are few, the authors suggested.

MiXCR, applied by TCRdb to the RT-PCR reads, yields one record per CDR3 protein. The sample contains over 450,000 distinct CDR3 sequences, roughly 13% of which appear only once. This clonotype was seen more than once but under ten times. The antigen remains undetermined. Germline V gene data show CDR1 as MNHEY and CDR2 as SVGEGT. The CDR3 spans 17 residues. V shed 2 bases and J shed 5 bases, with 21 bases lying between them. The origin of this receptor is a man aged 50 to 59 who received an inactivated influenza vaccine. This chain links TRBV6-2 or TRBV6-3 with TRBJ1-1; D may be TRBD1 (5 bases). This specimen consisted of PBMCs from blood, obtained roughly 6 weeks after vaccination. The DNA of the CDR3 is TGTGCCAGCAGTTACGAGTTTTTTTCGCAGGGCCCTACTGAAGCTTTCTTT. This gives the protein CASSYEFFSQGPTEAFF.